The 17 T cell receptor beta chains below come from one sample, sequenced in a study of technical replicates of blood from a few donors. This table comes from immunoSEQ multiplex PCR, and its TCRdb copy is limited to in-frame clones, with some not included. The data contain approximately 70,000 clones, approximately 97% of them singletons. The sample was T cells isolated from PBMCs. Every receptor here comes from a human donor in good health.

The DNA for the CDR3 is TGTGCTAGTGGTTTGGTAACGGGGAATGGCTATAATTCACCCCTCCACTTT. Translating gives CASGLVTGNGYNSPLHF. V and J are TRBV12-5 and TRBJ1-6, with no clear D. The CDR3 runs 17 residues. V shed 0 bases and J shed 3 bases, with 12 bases lying between them. Germline-derived CDR1 and CDR2 are LGHNT and FRNRAP.

A single count supports this clone. This sequence joins TRBV15 and TRBJ1-3, with D perhaps matching TRBD1 (6 bases). This CDR3 is 16 amino acids long. V was clipped by 1 base and J by 0 bases, with 10 bases between them. Germline loops: CDR1 LNHNV, CDR2 YYDKDF (reference sequence). The CDR3 protein is CATSRGRGISGNTIYF. The CDR3 region has the DNA TGTGCCACCAGCAGAGGCAGGGGAATCTCTGGAAACACCATATATTTT.

The CDR3 region is CASSFHPGQNEKLFF. CDR3 coding DNA: TGTGCCAGCAGCTTTCATCCGGGACAGAATGAAAAACTGTTTTTT. The J gene is TRBJ1-4, the V gene TRBV5-6; TRBD1 matches 7 bases. This CDR3 has 15 amino acids. Losses at the gene ends were 2 bases for V and 5 bases for J; bases not matched to a gene: 6. The germline V gene encodes CDR1 SGHDT and CDR2 YYEEEE.

This chain uses TRBV11-2 with TRBJ1-4; no definite D call. The germline gives CDR1 SGHAT, CDR2 FQNNGV. Deletions cut 1 base from V and 0 bases from J, with 12 bases between. This CDR3 spans 17 amino acids. CDR3 in amino acids: CASSLGRGYSTNEKLFF. In DNA, the CDR3 is TGTGCCAGCAGCTTAGGGCGGGGATACTCAACTAATGAAAAACTGTTTTTT.

The chain uses TRBV5-4 and TRBJ2-7; 10 bases match TRBD1. The junction had 4 bases not matched to a gene; V was cut back by 0 bases and J by 4 bases. Germline V gene sequence: CDR1 SGHNT, CDR2 YYREEE (reference sequence). There are 15 residues in the CDR3. This chain's CDR3 is CASSLGDRGVYEQYF. The CDR3, as DNA: TGTGCCAGCAGCTTGGGGGACAGGGGAGTGTACGAGCAGTACTTC.

As DNA, the CDR3 is TGCGCCAGCAGCCATGGGACAGGGAATAATTCACCCCTCCACTTT. Its translation is CASSHGTGNNSPLHF. The chain couples TRBV4-1 to TRBJ1-6; TRBD1 matches 9 bases. CDR1 is MGHRA and CDR2 is YSYEKL in the germline V gene. After removal of 3 bases from V and 5 bases from J, the junction contained 2 bases not matched to a gene. The CDR3 covers 15 residues.

CDR3 nucleotides: TGTGCCAGCAGTTTAAGCGGGAGTACAGATACGCAGTATTTT. Translating it yields CASSLSGSTDTQYF. This chain uses TRBV27 with TRBJ2-3, with 8 bases lining up with TRBD2. Trimming took 2 bases from V and 3 from J; bases not matched to a gene: 1. Germline V gene sequence: CDR1 MNHEY, CDR2 SMNVEV (reference sequence). The CDR3 has 14 amino acids.

This rearrangement joins TRBV5-6 to TRBJ2-2; D not certain. Trimming removed 2 bases at V and 6 bases at J, with 17 bases between. The CDR3 runs to 16 residues. Germline CDR1 SGHDT, CDR2 YYEEEE. CDR3 loop: CASSFAQVAVAGELFF. The DNA for the CDR3 is TGTGCCAGCAGCTTCGCACAAGTTGCCGTCGCCGGGGAGCTGTTTTTT.

The gene calls are TRBV7-2 and TRBJ2-5, with a tentative D call TRBD1 (6 bases). Germline CDR1 reads SGHTA; CDR2 reads FQGNSA. V shed 5 bases and J shed 1 base, with 11 bases lying between them. The CDR3 is made up of 14 amino acids. The CDR3 loop reads CASSPLGAQETQYF. CDR3 coding DNA: TGTGCCAGCAGCCCCCTGGGGGCCCAAGAGACCCAGTACTTC.

The rearrangement joins TRBV28 to TRBJ1-2; 10 positions match TRBD1. CDR3 size: 15 residues. The germline gives CDR1 MDHEN, CDR2 SYDVKM. Trimming at V came to 7 bases and at J to 4 bases, leaving 9 bases not matched to a gene. The CDR3 loop is CASNRQGARFYGYTF. CDR3 sequence (DNA): TGTGCCAGCAACCGACAGGGGGCACGATTCTATGGCTACACCTTC.

The chain is built from TRBV6-5 and TRBJ1-5; 7 bases match TRBD1. V shed 4 bases, J shed 2 bases, and the junction held 2 bases outside the gene matches. The CDR3 runs to 14 residues. Germline values: CDR1 MNHEY, CDR2 SVGAGI. CDR3 sequence reads: CASSSTGGNQPQHF. CDR3 in DNA: TGTGCCAGCAGTTCAACAGGGGGCAATCAGCCCCAGCATTTT.

The chain joins TRBV28 to TRBJ2-5; 9 bases map to TRBD2. CDR1 MDHEN and CDR2 SYDVKM come from the germline V gene. The junction had 3 bases not matched to a gene; V was cut back by 3 bases and J by 4 bases. The CDR3 runs 14 residues. The DNA of the CDR3 is TGTGCCAGCAGTTTGAGGCGGGGGGGAGAGACCCAGTACTTC. Encoded protein: CASSLRRGGETQYF.

This sequence joins TRBV5-8 and TRBJ1-2; the D gene is possibly TRBD1 (5 bases). The CDR3 has 12 residues. Trimming removed 8 bases at V and 6 bases at J, with 14 bases between. Germline V gene lookup returns CDR1 SGHTS and CDR2 YDEGEE. The CDR3 loop is CASSWGRDGYTF. Written as DNA, the CDR3 is TGTGCCAGTTCTTGGGGGAGGGATGGCTACACCTTC.

The chain recombines TRBV7-8 with TRBJ2-6; the match to TRBD2 covers 7 bases. Germline CDR1 SGHVS, CDR2 FQNEAQ. This CDR3 is built from 13 residues. The CDR3 region is CGGRVSGANVLTF. Here the CDR3 DNA reads TGTGGGGGGAGGGTCTCTGGGGCCAACGTCCTGACTTTC.

The J gene is TRBJ2-1, the V gene TRBV10-1, with 7 bases that match TRBD1. V trimming: 0 bases; J trimming: 9 bases; junction bases outside the gene matches: 8. The germline V gene encodes CDR1 WNHNN and CDR2 SYGVQD (reference sequence). The CDR3 runs 15 residues. CDR3 coding DNA: TGCGCCAGCAGTGAGTCGGAACAGGGGTTAGGTGAGCAGTTCTTC. Its translation: CASSESEQGLGEQFF.

This CDR3 is CASSVDAGAGTNEKLFF. The CDR3 DNA follows: TGTGCCAGCAGCGTAGATGCGGGCGCGGGAACTAATGAAAAACTGTTTTTT. This chain uses TRBV9 with TRBJ1-4; no firm D call. The germline gives CDR1 SGDLS, CDR2 YYNGEE. The CDR3 spans 17 residues. Trimming took 0 bases from V and 1 from J, leaving 13 bases between them.

The chain links TRBV5-1 to TRBJ1-3, with 10 positions matching TRBD1. This CDR3 is built from 16 residues. With 0 bases clipped from V and 11 bases from J, the junction kept 11 bases outside the gene matches. Germline V gives CDR1 SGHRS, CDR2 YFSETQ. The CDR3 loop reads CASSLEPGQGVGAIYF. The CDR3 nucleotides are TGCGCCAGCAGCTTGGAACCTGGACAGGGGGTAGGCGCCATATATTTT.